The following is a T cell receptor (beta chain) sequence with its context. Antigen unknown. Donors had nominal health at sampling but likely had unrecorded immune exposures. The germline gives CDR1 LGHNA, CDR2 YNFKEQ. The CDR3 runs 17 residues. The V segment lost 0 bases and the J segment 7 bases; nucleotides outside the gene matches: 9. The sample belongs to a study of cytomegalovirus exposure and HLA in healthy donors. Study conclusions and caveats: The HLA-A and HLA-B alleles of most subjects were reportedly predicted accurately from TCR beta sequences.

PCR amplification relied on 60 Vbeta primers (plus 13 Jbeta primers). Produced via immunoSEQ multiplex PCR; TCRdb's table is partial and in-frame only. The sample has under 150,000 clones; approximately 80% are singletons. The sequenced sample consisted of PBMCs. V gene TRBV4-2 combines with J gene TRBJ1-6, with 7 bases identical to TRBD1. This clonotype was sampled from a woman between 40 and 50 years old in good health and CMV-seronegative. The CDR3 nucleotides are TGTGCCAGCAGCCAAGATCCAACGAGGACAGGAAATTCACCCCTCCACTTT. It translates to CASSQDPTRTGNSPLHF.